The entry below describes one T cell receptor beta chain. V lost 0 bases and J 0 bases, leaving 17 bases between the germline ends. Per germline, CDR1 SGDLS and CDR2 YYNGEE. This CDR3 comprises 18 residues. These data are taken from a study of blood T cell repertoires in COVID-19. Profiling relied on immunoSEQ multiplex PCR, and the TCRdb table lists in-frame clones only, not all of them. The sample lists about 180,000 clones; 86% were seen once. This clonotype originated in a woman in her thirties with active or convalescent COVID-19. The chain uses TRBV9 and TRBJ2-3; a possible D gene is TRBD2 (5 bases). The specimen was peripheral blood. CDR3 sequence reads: CASSVGIAQAVSTDTQYF. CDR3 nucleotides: TGTGCCAGCAGCGTAGGGATAGCGCAGGCGGTTAGCACAGATACGCAGTATTTT.